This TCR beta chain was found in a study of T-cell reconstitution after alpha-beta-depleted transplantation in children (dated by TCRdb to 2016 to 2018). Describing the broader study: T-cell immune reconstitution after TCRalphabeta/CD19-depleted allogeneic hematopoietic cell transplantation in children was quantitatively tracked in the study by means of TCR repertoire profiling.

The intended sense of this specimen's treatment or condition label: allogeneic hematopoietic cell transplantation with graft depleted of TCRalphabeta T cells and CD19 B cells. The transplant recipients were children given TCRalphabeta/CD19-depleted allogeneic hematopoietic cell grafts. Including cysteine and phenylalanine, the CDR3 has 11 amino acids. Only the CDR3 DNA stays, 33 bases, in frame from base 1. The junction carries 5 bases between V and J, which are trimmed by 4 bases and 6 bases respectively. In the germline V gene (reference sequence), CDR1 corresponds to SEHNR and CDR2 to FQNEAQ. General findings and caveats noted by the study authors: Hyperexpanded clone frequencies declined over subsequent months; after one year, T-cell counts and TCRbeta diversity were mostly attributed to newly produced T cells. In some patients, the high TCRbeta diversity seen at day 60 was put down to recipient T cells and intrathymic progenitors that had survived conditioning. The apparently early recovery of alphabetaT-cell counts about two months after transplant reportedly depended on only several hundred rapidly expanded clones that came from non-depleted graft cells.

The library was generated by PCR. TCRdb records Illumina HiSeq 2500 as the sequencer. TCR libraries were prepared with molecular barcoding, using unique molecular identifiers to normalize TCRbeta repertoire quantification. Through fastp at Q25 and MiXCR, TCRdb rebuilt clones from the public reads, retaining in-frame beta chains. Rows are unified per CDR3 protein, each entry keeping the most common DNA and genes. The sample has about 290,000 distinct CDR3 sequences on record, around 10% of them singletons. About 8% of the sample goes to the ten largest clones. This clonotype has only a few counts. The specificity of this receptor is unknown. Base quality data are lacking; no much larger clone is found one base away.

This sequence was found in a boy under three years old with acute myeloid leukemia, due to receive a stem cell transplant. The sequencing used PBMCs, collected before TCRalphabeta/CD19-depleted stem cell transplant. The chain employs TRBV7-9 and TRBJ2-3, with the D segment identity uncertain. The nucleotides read TGTGCCAGCAGCTCGGAGGATACGCAGTATTTT. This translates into CASSSEDTQYF.